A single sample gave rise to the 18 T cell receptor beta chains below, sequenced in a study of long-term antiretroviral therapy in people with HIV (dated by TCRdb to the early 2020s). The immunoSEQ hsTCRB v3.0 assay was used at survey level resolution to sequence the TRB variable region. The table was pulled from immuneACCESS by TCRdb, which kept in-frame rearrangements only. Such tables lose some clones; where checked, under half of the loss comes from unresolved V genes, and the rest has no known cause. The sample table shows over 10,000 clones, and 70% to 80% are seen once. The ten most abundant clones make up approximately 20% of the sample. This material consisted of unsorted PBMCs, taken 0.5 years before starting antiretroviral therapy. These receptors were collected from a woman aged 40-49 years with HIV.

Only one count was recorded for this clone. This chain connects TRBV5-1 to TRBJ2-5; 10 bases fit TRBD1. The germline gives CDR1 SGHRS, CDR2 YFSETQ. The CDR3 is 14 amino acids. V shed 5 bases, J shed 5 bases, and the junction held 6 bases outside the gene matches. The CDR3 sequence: CASRTGTGVETQYF. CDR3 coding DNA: TGCGCCAGCAGAACCGGGACAGGGGTTGAGACCCAGTACTTC. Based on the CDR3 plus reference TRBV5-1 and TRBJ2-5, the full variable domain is KAGVTQTPRYLIKTRGQQVTLSCSPISGHRSVSWYQQTPGQGLQFLFEYFSETQRNKGNFPGRFSGRQFSNSRSEMNVSTLELGDSALYLCASRTGTGVETQYFGPGTRLLVL.

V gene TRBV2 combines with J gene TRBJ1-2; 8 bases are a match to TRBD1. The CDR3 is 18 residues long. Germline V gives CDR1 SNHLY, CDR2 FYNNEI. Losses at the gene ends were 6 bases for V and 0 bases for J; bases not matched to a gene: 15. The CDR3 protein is CASSLTQGGLGPNYGYTF. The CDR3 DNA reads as TGTGCCAGCAGCCTGACACAGGGGGGACTGGGTCCTAACTATGGCTACACCTTC.

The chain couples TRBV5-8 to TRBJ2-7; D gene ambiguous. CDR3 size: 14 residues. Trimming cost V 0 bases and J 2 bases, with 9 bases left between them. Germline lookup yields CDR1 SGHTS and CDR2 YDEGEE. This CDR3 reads CASSLGSRPYEQYF. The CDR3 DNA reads TGTGCCAGCAGCTTGGGAAGCCGCCCCTACGAGCAGTACTTC.

This CDR3 is CASTSPAGGSPYNEQFF. In DNA form, the CDR3 reads TGTGCCAGCACGTCTCCAGCGGGAGGAAGCCCCTACAATGAGCAGTTCTTC. This rearrangement joins TRBV11-2 to TRBJ2-1; 9 bases map to TRBD2. Germline-derived CDR1 and CDR2 are SGHAT and FQNNGV. CDR3 length: 17 amino acids. V trimming: 7 bases; J trimming: 2 bases; junction bases outside the gene matches: 12.

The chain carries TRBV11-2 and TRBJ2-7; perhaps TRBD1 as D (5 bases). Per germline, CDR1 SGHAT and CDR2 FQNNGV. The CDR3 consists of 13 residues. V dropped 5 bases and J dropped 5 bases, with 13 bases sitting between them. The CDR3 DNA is TGTGCCAGCAGCCGAGAGGTAGGGGACGAGCAGTACTTC. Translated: CASSREVGDEQYF.

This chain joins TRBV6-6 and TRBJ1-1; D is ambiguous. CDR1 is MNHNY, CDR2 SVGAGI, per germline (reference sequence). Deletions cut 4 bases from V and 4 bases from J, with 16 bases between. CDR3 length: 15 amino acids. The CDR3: CASSSLDGWGTEAFF. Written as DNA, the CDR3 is TGTGCCAGCAGTTCTCTCGATGGTTGGGGCACTGAAGCTTTCTTT.

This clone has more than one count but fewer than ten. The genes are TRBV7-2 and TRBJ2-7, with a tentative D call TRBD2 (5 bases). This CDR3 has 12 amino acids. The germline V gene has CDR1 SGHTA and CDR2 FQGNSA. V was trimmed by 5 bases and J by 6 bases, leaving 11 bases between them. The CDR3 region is CASSPGVGEQYF. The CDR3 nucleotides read TGTGCCAGCAGCCCCGGGGTGGGCGAGCAGTACTTC. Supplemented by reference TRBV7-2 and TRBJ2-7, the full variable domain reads GAGVSQSPSNKVTEKGKDVELRCDPISGHTALYWYRQSLGQGLEFLIYFQGNSAPDKSGLPSDRFSAERTGGSVSTLTIQRTQQEDSAVYLCASSPGVGEQYFGPGTRLTVT.

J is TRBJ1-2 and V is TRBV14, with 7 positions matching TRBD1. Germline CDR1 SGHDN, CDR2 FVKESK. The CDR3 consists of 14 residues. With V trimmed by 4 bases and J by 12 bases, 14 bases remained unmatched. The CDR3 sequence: CASSPRQGTGYHTF. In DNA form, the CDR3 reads TGTGCCAGCAGCCCGCGACAGGGAACGGGCTATCACACCTTC.

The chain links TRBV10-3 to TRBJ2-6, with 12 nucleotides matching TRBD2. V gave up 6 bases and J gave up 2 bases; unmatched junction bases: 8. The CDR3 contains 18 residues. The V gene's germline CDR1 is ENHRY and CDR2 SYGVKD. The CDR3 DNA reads TGTGCCATCAGGCAGACTAGCGGGAGAGGCCCTGGGGCCAACGTCCTGACTTTC. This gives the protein CAIRQTSGRGPGANVLTF.

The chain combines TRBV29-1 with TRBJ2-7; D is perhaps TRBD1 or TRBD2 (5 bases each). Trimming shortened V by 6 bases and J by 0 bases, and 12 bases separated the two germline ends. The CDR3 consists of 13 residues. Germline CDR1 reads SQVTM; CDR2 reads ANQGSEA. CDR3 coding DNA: TGCAGCGTCCTGGGGGACCCCTCCTACGAGCAGTACTTC. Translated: CSVLGDPSYEQYF.

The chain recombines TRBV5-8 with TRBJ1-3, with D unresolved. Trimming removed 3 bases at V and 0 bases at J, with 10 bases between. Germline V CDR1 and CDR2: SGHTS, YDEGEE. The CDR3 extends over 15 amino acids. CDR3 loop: CASSSWTGSGNTIYF. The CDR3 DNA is TGTGCCAGCAGCTCCTGGACGGGCTCTGGAAACACCATATATTTT.

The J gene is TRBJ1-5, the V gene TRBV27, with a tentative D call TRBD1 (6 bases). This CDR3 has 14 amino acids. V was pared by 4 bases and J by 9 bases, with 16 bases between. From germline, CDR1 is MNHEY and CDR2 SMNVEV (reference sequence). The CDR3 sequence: CASSSLQGTGPQHF. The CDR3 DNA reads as TGTGCCAGCAGTTCTCTTCAGGGGACGGGGCCCCAGCATTTT.

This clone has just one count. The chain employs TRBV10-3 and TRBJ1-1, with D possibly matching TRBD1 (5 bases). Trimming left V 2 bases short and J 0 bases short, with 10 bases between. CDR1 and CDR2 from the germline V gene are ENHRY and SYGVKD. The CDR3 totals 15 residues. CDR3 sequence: CAISEAQGLNTEAFF. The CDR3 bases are TGTGCCATCAGTGAGGCCCAGGGACTGAACACTGAAGCTTTCTTT.

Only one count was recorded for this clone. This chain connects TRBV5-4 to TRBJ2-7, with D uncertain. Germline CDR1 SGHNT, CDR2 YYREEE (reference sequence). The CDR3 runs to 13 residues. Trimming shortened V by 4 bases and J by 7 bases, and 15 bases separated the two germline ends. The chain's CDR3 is CASSNSPDGEQYF. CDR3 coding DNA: TGTGCCAGCAGCAATTCCCCGGACGGTGAGCAGTACTTC. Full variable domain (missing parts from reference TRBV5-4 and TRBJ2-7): ETGVTQSPTHLIKTRGQQVTLRCSSQSGHNTVSWYQQALGQGPQFIFQYYREEENGRGNFPPRFSGLQFPNYSSELNVNALELDDSALYLCASSNSPDGEQYFGPGTRLTVT.

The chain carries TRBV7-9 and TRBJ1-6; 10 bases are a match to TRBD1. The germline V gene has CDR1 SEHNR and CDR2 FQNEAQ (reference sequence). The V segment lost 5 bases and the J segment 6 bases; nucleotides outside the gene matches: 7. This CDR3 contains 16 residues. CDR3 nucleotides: TGTGCCAGCAGCCCCACCGGGACAGGGGTTAATTCACCCCTCCACTTT. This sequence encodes CASSPTGTGVNSPLHF. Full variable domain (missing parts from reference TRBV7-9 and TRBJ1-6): DTGVSQNPRHKITKRGQNVTFRCDPISEHNRLYWYRQTLGQGPEFLTYFQNEAQLEKSRLLSDRFSAERPKGSFSTLEIQRTEQGDSAMYLCASSPTGTGVNSPLHFGNGTRLTVT.

The CDR3 coding sequence is TGCAGCGTTGGTTTACTAGCGGACTACAATGAGCAGTTCTTC. Protein product: CSVGLLADYNEQFF. J is TRBJ2-1 and V is TRBV29-1, with 8 nucleotides matching TRBD2. Germline V gives CDR1 SQVTM, CDR2 ANQGSEA. CDR3 length: 14 residues. Trimming at V came to 4 bases and at J to 3 bases, leaving 5 bases not matched to a gene.

CDR3 in amino acids: CASSSPVREGLGPYNEQFF. DNA for the CDR3: TGTGCCAGCAGTTCACCCGTCAGGGAGGGACTAGGCCCCTACAATGAGCAGTTCTTC. This chain joins TRBV27 and TRBJ2-1; 8 positions agree with TRBD2. This CDR3 contains 19 residues. The trim removed 4 bases at V and 2 bases at J, leaving 16 bases unmatched. CDR1 and CDR2 from the germline V gene are MNHEY and SMNVEV (reference sequence).

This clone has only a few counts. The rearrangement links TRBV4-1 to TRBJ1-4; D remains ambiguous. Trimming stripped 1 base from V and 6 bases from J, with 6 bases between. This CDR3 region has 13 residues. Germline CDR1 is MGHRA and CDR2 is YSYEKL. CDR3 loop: CASSQGLDEKLFF. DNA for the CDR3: TGCGCCAGCAGCCAAGGACTAGATGAAAAACTGTTTTTT.